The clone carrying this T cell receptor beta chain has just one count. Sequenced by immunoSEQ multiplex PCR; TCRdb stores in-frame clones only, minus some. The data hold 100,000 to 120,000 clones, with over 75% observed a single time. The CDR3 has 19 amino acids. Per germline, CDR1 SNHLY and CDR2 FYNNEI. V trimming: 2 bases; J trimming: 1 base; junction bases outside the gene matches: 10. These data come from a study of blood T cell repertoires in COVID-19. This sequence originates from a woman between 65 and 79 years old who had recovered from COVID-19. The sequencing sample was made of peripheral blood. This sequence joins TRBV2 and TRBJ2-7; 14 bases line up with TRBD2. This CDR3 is CASSEPPGLAGATSYEQYF. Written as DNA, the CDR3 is TGTGCCAGCAGTGAACCGCCGGGACTAGCGGGAGCGACTTCCTACGAGCAGTACTTC.